The 14 T cell receptor beta chains below all came from one sample that was sequenced in a study of tumour-infiltrating T cells in Burkitt lymphoma. The protocol was immunoSEQ multiplex PCR, while the TCRdb copy is restricted to in-frame clones and leaves out a portion. The sample yields some 4,000 clones, more than 13% seen once. Sequenced input: tumor tissue. All receptors derive from a human donor with Burkitt lymphoma.

This rearrangement joins TRBV10-1 to TRBJ2-1; 8 positions match TRBD2. CDR3 length: 15 residues. J lost 2 bases, V lost 3 bases, and 3 bases had no gene match. Germline CDR1 and CDR2: WNHNN and SYGVQD (reference sequence). The chain's CDR3 is CASSDDGRAYNEQFF. The CDR3 bases are TGCGCCAGCAGTGATGACGGGAGGGCCTACAATGAGCAGTTCTTC.

The table lists this clone with a few counts. CDR3 region: CASSVASGRAQETQYF. The CDR3, as DNA: TGTGCCAGCAGCGTAGCTAGCGGGAGGGCGCAAGAGACCCAGTACTTC. The chain recombines TRBV9 with TRBJ2-5; 12 bases map to TRBD2. Germline CDR1 and CDR2: SGDLS and YYNGEE. This CDR3 spans 16 amino acids. The trim removed 0 bases at V and 2 bases at J, leaving 2 bases unmatched.

The rearrangement joins TRBV2 to TRBJ2-5; 7 positions agree with TRBD2. The V and J ends lost 6 bases and 5 bases, in that order; junction bases with no gene match: 6. CDR3 size: 13 residues. Germline-derived CDR1 and CDR2 are SNHLY and FYNNEI. The CDR3 is CASRGRGEETQYF. For the CDR3, the DNA is TGTGCCAGCAGGGGCCGGGGGGAGGAGACCCAGTACTTC. Full variable domain (remainder filled in from reference TRBV2 and TRBJ2-5): EPEVTQTPSHQVTQMGQEVILRCVPISNHLYFYWYRQILGQKVEFLVSFYNNEISEKSEIFDDQFSVERPDGSNFTLKIRSTKLEDSAMYFCASRGRGEETQYFGPGTRLLVL.

As for this clone: Other DNA sequences in the sample encode the same CDR3. The J gene is TRBJ2-6, the V gene TRBV13; D is unclear. The CDR3 length is 15 residues. Trimming pared 6 bases from V and 1 base from J, leaving 10 bases between. Germline assignment: CDR1 PRHDT and CDR2 FYEKMQ (reference sequence). This CDR3 reads CASRLTESGANVLTF. The CDR3 DNA follows: TGTGCCAGCAGGTTAACGGAGTCTGGGGCCAACGTCCTGACTTTC.

The CDR3 bases are TGCGCCAGCAGTGACCCTCTCACTAGCGGGGTCCGAAATTACGGGGGAGAGACCCAGTACTTC. Translation: CASSDPLTSGVRNYGGETQYF. This rearrangement joins TRBV10-2 to TRBJ2-5; 10 bases fit TRBD2. Germline CDR1 reads WSHSY; CDR2 reads SAAADI. The V and J ends lost 3 bases and 4 bases, in that order; junction bases with no gene match: 23. The CDR3 extends over 21 amino acids.

As concerns this clone: The junction does not match germline at one end; this may be a read error. The chain employs TRBV10-3 and TRBJ1-2, with TRBD1 as a possible D gene (5 bases). Germline-derived CDR1 and CDR2 are ENHRY and SYGVKD. There are 11 residues in the CDR3. This CDR3 is CAISEGRGYTF. The CDR3 bases are TGTGCCATCAGTGAGGGACGGGGCTACACTTTC.

This clone turned up a few times. This chain connects TRBV7-6 to TRBJ2-3; the D gene is possibly TRBD2 (6 bases). V lost 0 bases to trimming and J lost 2 bases, with 9 bases between them. Germline V gene data show CDR1 as SGHVS and CDR2 as FNYEAQ. This CDR3 spans 15 amino acids. The CDR3 DNA follows: TGTGCCAGCAGCTTAGCCCCGGACTACACAGATACGCAGTATTTT. This sequence encodes CASSLAPDYTDTQYF.

This clone turned up a few times. The genes are TRBV11-1 and TRBJ2-7, with 7 nucleotides matching TRBD2. V lost 5 bases, J lost 9 bases, and 10 bases stayed unmatched. Germline V gene sequence: CDR1 SGHAT, CDR2 FQDESV (reference sequence). The CDR3 runs to 13 residues. For the CDR3, the DNA is TGTGCCAGCAGCCGCTTGGGGGGGTCCGCGCAGTACTTC. Amino acids: CASSRLGGSAQYF. Complete variable domain (other parts from reference TRBV11-1 and TRBJ2-7): EAEVAQSPRYKITEKSQAVAFWCDPISGHATLYWYRQILGQGPELLVQFQDESVVDDSQLPKDRFSAERLKGVDSTLKIQPAELGDSAMYLCASSRLGGSAQYFGPGTRLTVT.

This clone is deemed large (0.1 to 1%). The genes are TRBV2 and TRBJ2-2; possibly TRBD1 for D (5 bases). Trimming left V 2 bases short and J 5 bases short, with 6 bases between. CDR3 length: 13 amino acids. Germline-derived CDR1 and CDR2 are SNHLY and FYNNEI. The CDR3 nucleotides are TGTGCCAGCAGTGAACAGGGAACCGGGGAGCTGTTTTTT. Amino acid sequence: CASSEQGTGELFF.

This clone has more than one count but fewer than ten. The genes are TRBV27 and TRBJ1-1; D is possibly TRBD1 (5 bases). There are 15 residues in the CDR3. Germline V gene data show CDR1 as MNHEY and CDR2 as SMNVEV (reference sequence). V was cut by 1 base and J by 1 base, with 10 bases left in between. The CDR3 is CASSLYGGENTEAFF. The CDR3 DNA sequence: TGTGCCAGCAGTTTATACGGGGGGGAGAACACTGAAGCTTTCTTT.

This sequence joins TRBV9 and TRBJ1-2, with D unclear. The germline V gene encodes CDR1 SGDLS and CDR2 YYNGEE. V was trimmed by 0 bases and J by 6 bases, leaving 9 bases between them. This CDR3 region has 13 residues. CDR3 sequence reads: CASSVVSGDGYTF. CDR3 DNA: TGTGCCAGCAGCGTAGTTTCAGGAGATGGCTACACCTTC.

V is TRBV13 and J is TRBJ1-1; perhaps TRBD1 as D (6 bases). Between the trimmed V and J ends, which lost 6 bases and 4 bases, there was a span of 12 bases. CDR1 PRHDT and CDR2 FYEKMQ come from the germline V gene (reference sequence). The CDR3 contains 13 residues. The CDR3 loop reads CASSPLQGTEAFF. The CDR3 DNA reads as TGTGCCAGCAGTCCCCTACAGGGCACTGAAGCTTTCTTT.

The V gene is TRBV6-5, the J gene TRBJ1-1; TRBD1 might be the D (5 bases). Trimming pared 2 bases from V and 0 bases from J, leaving 10 bases between. Germline V gene lookup returns CDR1 MNHEY and CDR2 SVGAGI. The CDR3 is 15 residues long. The CDR3 sequence is CASSYGTAMNTEAFF. The CDR3 bases are TGTGCCAGCAGTTACGGGACTGCTATGAACACTGAAGCTTTCTTT.

This clone appeared a few times. Germline and junction disagree at one end, which may indicate a read error. The CDR3 coding sequence is TGTGTCAGCAGTTTCCTGGGACTAGCGGGAGGGCTAGGAGCAGATACGCAGTATTTT. Amino acids: CVSSFLGLAGGLGADTQYF. The chain is built from TRBV28 and TRBJ2-3; 16 nucleotides agree with TRBD2. The CDR3 totals 19 residues. Germline loops: CDR1 MDHEN, CDR2 SYDVKM.